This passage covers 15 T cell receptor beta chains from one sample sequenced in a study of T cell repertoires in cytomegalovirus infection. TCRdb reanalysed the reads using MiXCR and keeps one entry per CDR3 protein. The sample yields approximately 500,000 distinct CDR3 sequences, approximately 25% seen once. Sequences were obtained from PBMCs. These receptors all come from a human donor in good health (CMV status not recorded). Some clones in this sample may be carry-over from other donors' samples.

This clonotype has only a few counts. The CDR3 loop is CASSQDPGGINYGYTF. Here the CDR3 DNA reads TGCGCCAGCAGCCAAGATCCGGGTGGAATCAACTATGGCTACACCTTC. V usage is TRBV4-3 and J usage is TRBJ1-2, with no clear D. Per germline, CDR1 LGHNA and CDR2 YSLEER. V lost 0 bases to trimming and J lost 2 bases, with 13 bases between them. This CDR3 contains 16 residues.

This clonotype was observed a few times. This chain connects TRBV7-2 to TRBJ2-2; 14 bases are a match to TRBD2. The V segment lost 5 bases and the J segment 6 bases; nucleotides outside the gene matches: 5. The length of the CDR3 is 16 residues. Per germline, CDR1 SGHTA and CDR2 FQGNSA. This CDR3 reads CASSPGLAGVAGELFF. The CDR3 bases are TGTGCCAGCAGCCCGGGACTAGCGGGAGTGGCCGGGGAGCTGTTTTTT. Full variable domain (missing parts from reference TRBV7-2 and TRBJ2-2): GAGVSQSPSNKVTEKGKDVELRCDPISGHTALYWYRQSLGQGLEFLIYFQGNSAPDKSGLPSDRFSAERTGGSVSTLTIQRTQQEDSAVYLCASSPGLAGVAGELFFGEGSRLTVL.

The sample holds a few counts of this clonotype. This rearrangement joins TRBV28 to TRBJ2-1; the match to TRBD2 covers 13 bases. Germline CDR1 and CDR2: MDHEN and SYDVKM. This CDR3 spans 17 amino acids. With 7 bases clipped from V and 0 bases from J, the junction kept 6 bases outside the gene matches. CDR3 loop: CASNTLAGGNSYNEQFF. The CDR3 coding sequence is TGTGCCAGCAACACACTAGCGGGAGGGAACTCCTACAATGAGCAGTTCTTC.

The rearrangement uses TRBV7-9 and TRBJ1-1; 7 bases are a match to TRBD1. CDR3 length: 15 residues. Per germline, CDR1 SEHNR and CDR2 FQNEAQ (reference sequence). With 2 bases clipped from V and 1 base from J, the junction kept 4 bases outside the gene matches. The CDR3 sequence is CASSLRDRKNTEAFF. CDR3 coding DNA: TGTGCCAGCAGCTTACGGGACAGAAAGAACACTGAAGCTTTCTTT.

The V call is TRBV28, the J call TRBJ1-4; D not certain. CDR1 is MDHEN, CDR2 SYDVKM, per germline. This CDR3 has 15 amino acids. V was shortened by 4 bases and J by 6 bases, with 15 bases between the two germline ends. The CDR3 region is CASSSPRRRDEKLFF. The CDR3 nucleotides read TGTGCCAGCAGTTCACCCCGTCGGAGGGATGAAAAACTGTTTTTT.

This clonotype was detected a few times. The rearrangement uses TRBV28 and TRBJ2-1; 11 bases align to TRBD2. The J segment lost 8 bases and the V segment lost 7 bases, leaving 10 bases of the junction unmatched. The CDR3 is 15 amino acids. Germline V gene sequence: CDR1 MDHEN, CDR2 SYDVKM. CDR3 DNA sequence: TGTGCCAGCAACCTTGAACTAGCGGGAGACTATGAGCAGTTCTTC. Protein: CASNLELAGDYEQFF.

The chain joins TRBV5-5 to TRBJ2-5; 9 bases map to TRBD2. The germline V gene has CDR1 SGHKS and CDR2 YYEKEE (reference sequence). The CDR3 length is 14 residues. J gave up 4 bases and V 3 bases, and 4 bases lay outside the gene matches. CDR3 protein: CASSWILAGETQYF. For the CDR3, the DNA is TGTGCCAGCAGCTGGATACTAGCGGGAGAGACCCAGTACTTC.

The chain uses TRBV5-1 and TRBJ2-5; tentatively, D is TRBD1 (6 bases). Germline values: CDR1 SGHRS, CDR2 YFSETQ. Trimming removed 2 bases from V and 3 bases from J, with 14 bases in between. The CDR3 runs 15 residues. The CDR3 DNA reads TGCGCCAGCAGCTTCACAGGGAGATTGGAAGAGACCCAGTACTTC. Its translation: CASSFTGRLEETQYF.

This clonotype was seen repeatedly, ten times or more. The CDR3 here is CASSLALLAGGVGGELFF. The CDR3, as DNA: TGTGCCAGCAGCTTAGCCCTCCTAGCGGGAGGCGTCGGCGGGGAGCTGTTTTTT. The chain carries TRBV7-2 and TRBJ2-2; TRBD2 aligns across 11 bases. Trimming cost V 0 bases and J 7 bases; bases outside gene matches: 10. This CDR3 has 18 residues. Germline CDR1 is SGHTA and CDR2 is FQGNSA.

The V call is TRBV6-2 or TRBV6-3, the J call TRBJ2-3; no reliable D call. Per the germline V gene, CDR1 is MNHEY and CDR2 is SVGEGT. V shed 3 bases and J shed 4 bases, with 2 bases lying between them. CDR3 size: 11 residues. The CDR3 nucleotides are TGTGCCAGCAGTTATCCAGATACGCAGTATTTT. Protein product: CASSYPDTQYF.

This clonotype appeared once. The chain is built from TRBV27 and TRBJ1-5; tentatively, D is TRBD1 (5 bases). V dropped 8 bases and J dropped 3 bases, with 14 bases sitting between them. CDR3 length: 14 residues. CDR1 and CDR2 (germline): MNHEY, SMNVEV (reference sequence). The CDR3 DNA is TGTGCCAGCTCAACCAGGGCTTACAATCAGCCCCAGCATTTT. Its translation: CASSTRAYNQPQHF.

The CDR3 region has the DNA TGTGCCAGCAAAACGGGACTAGCGGGAGTTTATGAGCAGTTCTTC. Translating gives CASKTGLAGVYEQFF. This chain links TRBV12-3 or TRBV12-4 with TRBJ2-1, with 14 positions matching TRBD2. The junction had 7 bases not matched to a gene; V was cut back by 7 bases and J by 8 bases. The CDR3 runs 15 residues.

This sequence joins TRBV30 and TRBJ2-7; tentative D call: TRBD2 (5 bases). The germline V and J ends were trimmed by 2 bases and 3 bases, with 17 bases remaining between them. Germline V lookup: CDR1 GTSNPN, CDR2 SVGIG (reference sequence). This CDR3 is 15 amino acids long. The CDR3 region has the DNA TGTGCCTGGAGTCCCACGGGCTATGCGGGCTACGAGCAGTACTTC. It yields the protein CAWSPTGYAGYEQYF.

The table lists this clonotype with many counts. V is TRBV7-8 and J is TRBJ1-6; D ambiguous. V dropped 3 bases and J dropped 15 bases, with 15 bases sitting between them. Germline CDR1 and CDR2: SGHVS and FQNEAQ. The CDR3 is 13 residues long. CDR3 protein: CASSFVEGQNLHF. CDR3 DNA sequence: TGTGCCAGCAGCTTCGTCGAGGGCCAGAACCTCCACTTT.

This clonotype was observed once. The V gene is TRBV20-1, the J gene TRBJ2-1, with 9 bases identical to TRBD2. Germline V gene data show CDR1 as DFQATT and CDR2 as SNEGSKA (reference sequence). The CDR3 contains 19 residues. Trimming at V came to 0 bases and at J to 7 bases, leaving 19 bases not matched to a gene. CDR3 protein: CSARDYRGPGGRARNEQFF. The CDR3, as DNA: TGCAGTGCTAGAGATTATAGGGGTCCGGGCGGGAGGGCCCGAAATGAGCAGTTCTTC.